This T cell receptor (beta chain) was recorded in a study of cytomegalovirus exposure and HLA in healthy donors. This clone was found once. Its specificity is unknown. The study, taken as a whole, reports: TCR sequences were mostly rare, though some public TCRs occurred in many donors. According to an earlier analysis, most TCR beta V segments yielded productive rearrangements about 90% or about 30% of the time.

The study ran its PCR with 60 Vbeta and 13 Jbeta primers. Profiling relied on immunoSEQ multiplex PCR, and the TCRdb table lists in-frame clones only, not all of them. This sample has some 45,000 clones, with approximately 52% found just once. The J segment lost 2 bases and the V segment lost 2 bases, leaving 1 base of the junction unmatched. CDR1 and CDR2 from the germline V gene are ENHRY and SYGVKD. CDR3 length: 16 residues. Sequencing was performed on PBMCs. The chain joins TRBV10-3 to TRBJ2-5, with 14 bases aligning to TRBD2. The clonotype was recovered from a human donor in good health. CDR3 loop: CAISEGLAGGQETQYF. CDR3 coding DNA: TGTGCCATCAGTGAGGGACTAGCGGGGGGACAAGAGACCCAGTACTTC.